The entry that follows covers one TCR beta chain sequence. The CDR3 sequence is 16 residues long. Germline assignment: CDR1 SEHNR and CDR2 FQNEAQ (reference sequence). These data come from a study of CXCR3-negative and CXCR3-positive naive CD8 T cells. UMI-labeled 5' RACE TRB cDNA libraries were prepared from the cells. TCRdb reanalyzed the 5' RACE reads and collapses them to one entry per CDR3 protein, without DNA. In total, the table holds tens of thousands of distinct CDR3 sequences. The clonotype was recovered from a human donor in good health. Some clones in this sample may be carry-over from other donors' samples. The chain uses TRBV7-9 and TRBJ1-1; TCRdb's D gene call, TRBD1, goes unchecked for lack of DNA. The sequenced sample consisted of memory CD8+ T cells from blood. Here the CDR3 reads CASSSIFRQGNTEAFF.